This paragraph reports one T cell receptor beta chain. The data are from a study of blood T cell repertoires in COVID-19. Measured with immunoSEQ multiplex PCR; TCRdb has only the in-frame clones, and not every one. The data contain a few hundred thousand clones, around nine tenths of them singletons. Enrolment of Seattle patients took place during active infection, and they were followed longitudinally. The sequence was collected from a woman aged 25 to 39 with COVID-19, enrolled during active disease. Material for sequencing was peripheral blood.

Here the CDR3 reads CASSPGRTYEQYF. CDR3 sequence (DNA): TGTGCCAGCTCCCCGGGTAGGACCTACGAGCAGTACTTC. The chain couples TRBV6-5 to TRBJ2-7; the D is unclear. The CDR3 length is 13 residues. Germline V gene sequence: CDR1 MNHEY, CDR2 SVGAGI. Trimming cost V 8 bases and J 2 bases, with 13 bases left between them.